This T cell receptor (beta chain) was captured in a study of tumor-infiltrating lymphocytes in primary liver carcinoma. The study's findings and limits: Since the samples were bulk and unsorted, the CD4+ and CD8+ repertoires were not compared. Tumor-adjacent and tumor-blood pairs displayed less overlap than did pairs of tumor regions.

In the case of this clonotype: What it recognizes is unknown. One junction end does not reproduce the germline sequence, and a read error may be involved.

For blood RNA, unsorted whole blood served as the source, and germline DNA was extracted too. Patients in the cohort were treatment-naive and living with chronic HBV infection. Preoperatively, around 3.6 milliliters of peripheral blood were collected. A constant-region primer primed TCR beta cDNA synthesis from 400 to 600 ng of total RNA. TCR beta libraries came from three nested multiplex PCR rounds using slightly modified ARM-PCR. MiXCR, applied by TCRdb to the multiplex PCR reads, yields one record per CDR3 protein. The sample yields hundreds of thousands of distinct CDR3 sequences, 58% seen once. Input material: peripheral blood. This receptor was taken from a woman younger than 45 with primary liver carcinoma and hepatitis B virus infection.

The CDR3 here is CAGSLWGSGANVLTF. DNA for the CDR3: TGTGCCGGCAGCTTATGGGGCTCCGGGGCCAACGTCCTGACTTTC. The chain uses TRBV11-3 and TRBJ2-6; TRBD1 might be the D (5 bases). CDR3 size: 15 residues. CDR1 is SGHNT, CDR2 YENEEA, per germline.